This TCR beta chain was profiled in a study of identical twins (TCRdb year 2016). With respect to the entire study: The study deep-sequenced TCR alpha and beta repertoires from monozygotic twins, unrelated adults of various ages and cord blood to test whether fetal clonotypes persist. To rule out contamination, replicate twin experiments were performed at different times with different library preparation protocols. Findings and caveats that apply to the study as a whole: Invariant T cells such as MAIT and iNKT could partly confound zero-insertion analyses, though diverse VJ usage argued against this for most clonotypes. Excess twin sharing in beta out-of-frame sequences was weaker because fewer shared sequences lowered the signal-to-noise ratio. Out-of-frame TCR alpha sharing in monozygotic twins was systematically underestimated by recombination models, whereas sharing between unrelated individuals was in agreement with the recombination models. Compared with coincidental sharing between unrelated individuals, an excess of low generation-probability sequences was observed among out-of-frame TCR alpha sequences shared between twins. Conclusions relied on cross-sectional statistical analysis, since the same donors could not be followed over many years. Fewer insertions were carried by abundant cord blood beta clonotypes; a weaker similar trend was observed in young adult naive repertoires, while no such trend was observed in memory repertoires.

The CDR3 holds 15 amino acids from the cysteine to the phenylalanine. Only the CDR3 part of the read is kept: 45 bases, read in frame from the first base. In the germline V gene (reference sequence), CDR1 corresponds to DFQATT and CDR2 to SNEGSKA. Trimming takes 3 bases off V and 4 bases off J; junction bases not matched to a gene: 4. At least ten counts were recorded for this clonotype. Its cognate antigen has yet to be identified. Base quality data are lacking; no much larger clone is found one base away. Only healthy Caucasian donors were included. The researchers also sequenced three unrelated adults who were not twins: a male aged 18 to 30, a male aged 50 to 59, and a female aged 50 to 59. Using Miltenyi CD45RO+ enrichment and human naive T-cell isolation kits, memory (CD45RO+) and naive T cells were isolated from PBMC. Receptor amplification or capture employed 5' RACE. Sequencing was performed on an Illumina HiSeq 2000. A universal primer binding site was added through template switching, and the final cDNA carried a unique molecular identifier so that TCR cDNA molecules could be counted accurately. Specific primers in the conserved constant-segment region were used to synthesize first-strand cDNA for TCR alpha and beta chains. To control for contamination, every cDNA library carried two barcodes: a SMART-Mk sample barcode plus Illumina barcodes. TruSeq adapter sequences and Illumina sample barcodes were added in two successive PCR steps. Sequencing of the TCR alpha and beta cDNA libraries was done on the Illumina HiSeq platform using custom primers. On the authors' methods: MiGEC was used to process raw reads and extract unique molecular identifiers, and MiXCR was used to find CDR3 positions. For each individual, recombination models were inferred using an EM algorithm with the repgenHMM and IGoR tools. The tcR package in R was used for shared clonotype analysis, with sharing normalized by the product of cloneset sizes. To study raw recombination without the effects of thymic and clonal selection, out-of-frame nonproductive sequences were analyzed. Starting from the raw public reads, TCRdb applied fastp trimming at Q25, assembled clones with MiXCR and retained in-frame beta chains. Merged by CDR3 protein, the rows form single entries marked with the most common genes and DNA. What appears here as the V and J calls and clone size reflects TCRdb's work, not the paper's. The sample table shows 640,000 or so distinct CDR3 sequences, and around 5.7% are seen once. The ten largest clones add up to about 1.8% of the sample.

The sequence was collected from a man aged 18 to 30 in good health. The V and J segments used are TRBV20-1 and TRBJ2-3, and TRBD2 matches 13 of the central bases. The sequencing sample was made of naive T cells sorted from blood. The cell subset or site tag for this specimen amounts to: cells isolated with a human naive T-cell isolation kit. CDR3 loop: CSASSLAGGSDTQYF. The nucleotides read TGCAGTGCTAGCTCACTAGCGGGAGGGTCAGATACGCAGTATTTT.